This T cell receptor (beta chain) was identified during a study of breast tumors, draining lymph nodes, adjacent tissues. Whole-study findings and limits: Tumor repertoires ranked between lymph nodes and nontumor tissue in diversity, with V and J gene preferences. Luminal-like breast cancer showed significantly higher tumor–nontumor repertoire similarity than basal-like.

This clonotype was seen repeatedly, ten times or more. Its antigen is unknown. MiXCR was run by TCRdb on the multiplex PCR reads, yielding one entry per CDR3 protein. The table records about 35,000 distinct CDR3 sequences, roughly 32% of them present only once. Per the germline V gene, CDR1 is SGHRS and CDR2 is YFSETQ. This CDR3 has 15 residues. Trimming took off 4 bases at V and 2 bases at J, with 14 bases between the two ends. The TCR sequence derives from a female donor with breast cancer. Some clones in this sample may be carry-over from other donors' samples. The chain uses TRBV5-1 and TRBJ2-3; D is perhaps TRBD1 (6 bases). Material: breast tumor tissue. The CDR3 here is CASSARGGYTDTQYF. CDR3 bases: TGCGCCAGCAGCGCCAGGGGTGGTTACACAGATACGCAGTATTTT.